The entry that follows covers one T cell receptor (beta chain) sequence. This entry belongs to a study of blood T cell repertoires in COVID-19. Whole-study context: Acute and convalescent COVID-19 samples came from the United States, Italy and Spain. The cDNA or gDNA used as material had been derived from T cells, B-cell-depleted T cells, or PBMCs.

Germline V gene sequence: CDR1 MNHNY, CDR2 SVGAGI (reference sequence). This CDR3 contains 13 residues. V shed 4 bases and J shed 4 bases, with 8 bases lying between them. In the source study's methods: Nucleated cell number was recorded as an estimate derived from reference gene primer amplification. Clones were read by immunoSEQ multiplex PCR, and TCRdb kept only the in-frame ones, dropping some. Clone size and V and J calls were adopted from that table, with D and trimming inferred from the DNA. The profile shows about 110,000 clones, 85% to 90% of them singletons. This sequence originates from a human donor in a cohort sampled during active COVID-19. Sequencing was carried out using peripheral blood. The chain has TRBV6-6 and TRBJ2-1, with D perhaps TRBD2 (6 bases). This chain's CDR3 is CASSLAEYNEQFF. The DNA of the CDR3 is TGTGCCAGCAGTTTAGCGGAATACAATGAGCAGTTCTTC.